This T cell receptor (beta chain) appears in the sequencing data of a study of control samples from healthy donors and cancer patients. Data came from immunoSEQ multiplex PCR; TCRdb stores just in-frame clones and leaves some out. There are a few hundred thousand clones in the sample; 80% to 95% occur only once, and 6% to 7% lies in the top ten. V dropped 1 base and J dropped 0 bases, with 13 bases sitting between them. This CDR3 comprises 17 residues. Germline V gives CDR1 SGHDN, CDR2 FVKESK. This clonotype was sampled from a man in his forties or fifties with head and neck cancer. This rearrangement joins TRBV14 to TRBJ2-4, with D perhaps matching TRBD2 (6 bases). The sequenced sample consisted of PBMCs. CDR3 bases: TGTGCCAGCAGCCAAGGAGTGGGACTCCGAGCCAAAAACATTCAGTACTTC. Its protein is CASSQGVGLRAKNIQYF.